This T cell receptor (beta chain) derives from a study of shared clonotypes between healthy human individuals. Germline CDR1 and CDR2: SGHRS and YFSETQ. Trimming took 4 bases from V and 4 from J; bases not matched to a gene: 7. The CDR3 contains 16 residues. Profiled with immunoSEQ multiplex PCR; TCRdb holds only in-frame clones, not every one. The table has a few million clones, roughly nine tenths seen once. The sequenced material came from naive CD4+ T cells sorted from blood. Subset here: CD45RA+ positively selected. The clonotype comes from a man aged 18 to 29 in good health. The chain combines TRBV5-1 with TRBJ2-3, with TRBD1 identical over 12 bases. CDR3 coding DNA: TGCGCCAGCAGCATGGGACAGGGGGCATACCCAGATACGCAGTATTTT. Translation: CASSMGQGAYPDTQYF. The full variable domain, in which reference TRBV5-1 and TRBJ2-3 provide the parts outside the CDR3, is KAGVTQTPRYLIKTRGQQVTLSCSPISGHRSVSWYQQTPGQGLQFLFEYFSETQRNKGNFPGRFSGRQFSNSRSEMNVSTLELGDSALYLCASSMGQGAYPDTQYFGPGTRLTVL.